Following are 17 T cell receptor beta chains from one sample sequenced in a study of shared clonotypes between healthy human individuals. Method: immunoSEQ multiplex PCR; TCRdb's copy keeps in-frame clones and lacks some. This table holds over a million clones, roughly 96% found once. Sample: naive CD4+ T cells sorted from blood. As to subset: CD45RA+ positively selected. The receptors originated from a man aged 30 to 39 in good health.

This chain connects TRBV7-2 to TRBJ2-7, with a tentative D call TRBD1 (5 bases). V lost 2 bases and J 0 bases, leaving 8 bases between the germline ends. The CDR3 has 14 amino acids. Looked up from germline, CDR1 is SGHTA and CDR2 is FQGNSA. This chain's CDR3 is CASSLKGISYEQYF. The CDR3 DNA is TGTGCCAGCAGCTTAAAGGGGATCTCCTACGAGCAGTACTTC. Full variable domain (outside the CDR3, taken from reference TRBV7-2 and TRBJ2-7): GAGVSQSPSNKVTEKGKDVELRCDPISGHTALYWYRQSLGQGLEFLIYFQGNSAPDKSGLPSDRFSAERTGGSVSTLTIQRTQQEDSAVYLCASSLKGISYEQYFGPGTRLTVT.

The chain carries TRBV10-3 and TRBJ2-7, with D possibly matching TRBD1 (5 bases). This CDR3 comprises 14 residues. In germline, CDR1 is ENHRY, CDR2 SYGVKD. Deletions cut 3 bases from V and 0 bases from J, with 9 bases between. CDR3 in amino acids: CAISEGVSSYEQYF. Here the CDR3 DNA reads TGTGCCATCAGTGAAGGGGTGAGCTCCTACGAGCAGTACTTC.

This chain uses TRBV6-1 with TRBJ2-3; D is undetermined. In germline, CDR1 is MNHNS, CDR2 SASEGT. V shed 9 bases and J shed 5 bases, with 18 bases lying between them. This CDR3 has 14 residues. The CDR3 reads CASSTILIGDTQYF. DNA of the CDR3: TGTGCCAGTTCTACGATCCTTATTGGAGATACGCAGTATTTT.

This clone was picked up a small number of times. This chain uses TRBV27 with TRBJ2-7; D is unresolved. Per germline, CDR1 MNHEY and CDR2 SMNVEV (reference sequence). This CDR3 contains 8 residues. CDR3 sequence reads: CEPYEQYF. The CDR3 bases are TGTGAACCCTACGAGCAGTACTTC.

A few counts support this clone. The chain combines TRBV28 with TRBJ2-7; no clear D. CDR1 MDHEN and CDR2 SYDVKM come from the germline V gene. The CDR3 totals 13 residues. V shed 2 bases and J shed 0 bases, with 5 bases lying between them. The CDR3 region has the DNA TGTGCCAGCAGTTTAAGGAGCTCCTACGAGCAGTACTTC. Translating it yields CASSLRSSYEQYF.

The CDR3 DNA reads TGTGCCAGCAGCTCCAGGGGGGTAAACACCGGGGAGCTGTTTTTT. Amino acid sequence: CASSSRGVNTGELFF. The gene calls are TRBV11-2 and TRBJ2-2; tentatively, D is TRBD1 (7 bases). The CDR3 covers 15 residues. The germline V gene encodes CDR1 SGHAT and CDR2 FQNNGV. V was clipped by 4 bases and J by 2 bases, with 11 bases between them. The full variable domain, in which reference TRBV11-2 and TRBJ2-2 provide the parts outside the CDR3, is EAGVAQSPRYKIIEKRQSVAFWCNPISGHATLYWYQQILGQGPKLLIQFQNNGVVDDSQLPKDRFSAERLKGVDSTLKIQPAKLEDSAVYLCASSSRGVNTGELFFGEGSRLTVL.

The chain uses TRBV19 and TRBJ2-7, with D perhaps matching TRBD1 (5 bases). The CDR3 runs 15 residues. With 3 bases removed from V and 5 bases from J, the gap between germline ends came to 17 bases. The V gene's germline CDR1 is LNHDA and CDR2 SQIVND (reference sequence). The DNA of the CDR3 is TGTGCCAGTAGTATCGGAGACAGAGACGACAACGAGCAGTACTTC. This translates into CASSIGDRDDNEQYF.

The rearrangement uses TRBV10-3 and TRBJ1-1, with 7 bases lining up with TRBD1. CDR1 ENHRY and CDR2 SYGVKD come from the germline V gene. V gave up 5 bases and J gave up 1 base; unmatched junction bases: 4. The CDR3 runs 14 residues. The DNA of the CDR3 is TGTGCCATCAGTTCGACAGGGAAGAACACTGAAGCTTTCTTT. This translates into CAISSTGKNTEAFF.

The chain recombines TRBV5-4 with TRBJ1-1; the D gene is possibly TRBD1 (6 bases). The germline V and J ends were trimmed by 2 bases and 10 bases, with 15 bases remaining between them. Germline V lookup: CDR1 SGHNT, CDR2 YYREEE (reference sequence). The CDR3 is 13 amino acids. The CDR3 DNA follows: TGTGCCAGCAGCTTTACCGGGACATCGGGAGCTTTCTTT. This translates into CASSFTGTSGAFF.

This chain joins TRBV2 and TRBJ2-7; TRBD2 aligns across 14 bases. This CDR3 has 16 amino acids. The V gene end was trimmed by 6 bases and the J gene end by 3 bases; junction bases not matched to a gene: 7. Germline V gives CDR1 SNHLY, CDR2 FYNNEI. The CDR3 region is CASRDTGTSGSYEQYF. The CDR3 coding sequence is TGTGCCAGCAGGGACACCGGGACTAGCGGGAGCTACGAGCAGTACTTC.

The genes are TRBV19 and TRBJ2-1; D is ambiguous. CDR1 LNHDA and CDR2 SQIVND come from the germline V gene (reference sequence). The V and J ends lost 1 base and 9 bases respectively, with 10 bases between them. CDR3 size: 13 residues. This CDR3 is CASSIGPLFEQFF. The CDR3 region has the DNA TGTGCCAGTAGTATAGGACCCCTCTTTGAGCAGTTCTTC.

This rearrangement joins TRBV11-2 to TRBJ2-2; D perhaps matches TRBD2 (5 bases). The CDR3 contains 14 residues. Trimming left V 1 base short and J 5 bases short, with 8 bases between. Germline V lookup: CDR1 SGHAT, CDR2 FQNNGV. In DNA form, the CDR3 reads TGTGCCAGCAGCTTAGGCGGGTTGACCGGGGAGCTGTTTTTT. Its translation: CASSLGGLTGELFF.

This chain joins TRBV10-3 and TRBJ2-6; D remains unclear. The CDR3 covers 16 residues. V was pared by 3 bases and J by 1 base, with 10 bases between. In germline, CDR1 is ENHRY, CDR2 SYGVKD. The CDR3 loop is CAISEGRNSGANVLTF. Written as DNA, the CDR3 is TGTGCCATCAGTGAAGGCAGGAATTCTGGGGCCAACGTCCTGACTTTC.

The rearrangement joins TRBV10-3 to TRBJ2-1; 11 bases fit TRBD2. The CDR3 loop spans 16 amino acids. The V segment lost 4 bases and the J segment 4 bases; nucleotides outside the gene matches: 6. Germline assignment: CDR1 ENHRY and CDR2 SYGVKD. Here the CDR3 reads CAISAGTSGGYNEQFF. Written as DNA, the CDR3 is TGTGCCATCAGTGCCGGGACTAGCGGAGGGTACAATGAGCAGTTCTTC.

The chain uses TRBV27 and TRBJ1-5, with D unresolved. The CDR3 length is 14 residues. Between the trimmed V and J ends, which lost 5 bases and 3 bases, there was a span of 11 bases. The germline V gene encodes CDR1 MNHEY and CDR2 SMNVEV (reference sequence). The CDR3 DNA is TGTGCCAGCAGTCAATACCGGACCAATCAGCCCCAGCATTTT. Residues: CASSQYRTNQPQHF.

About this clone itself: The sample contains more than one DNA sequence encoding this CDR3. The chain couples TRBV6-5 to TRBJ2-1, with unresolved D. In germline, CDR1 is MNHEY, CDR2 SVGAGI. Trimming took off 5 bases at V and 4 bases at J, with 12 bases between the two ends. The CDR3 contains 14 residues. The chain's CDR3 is CASSTGPTYNEQFF. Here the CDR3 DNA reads TGTGCCAGCAGTACCGGACCTACATACAATGAGCAGTTCTTC.

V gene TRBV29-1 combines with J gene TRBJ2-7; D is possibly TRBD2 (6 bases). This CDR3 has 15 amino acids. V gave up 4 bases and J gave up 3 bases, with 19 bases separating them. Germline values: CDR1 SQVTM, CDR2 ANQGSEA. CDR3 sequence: CSVAYWTRENYEQYF. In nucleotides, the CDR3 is TGCAGCGTTGCATATTGGACACGGGAGAACTACGAGCAGTACTTC.